The sequence of this T cell receptor (beta chain) was determined in a study of neurological immune-mediated disorders. Broader study findings: Sharing of CDR3 amino acid sequences among expanded clones across subjects was absent, suggesting private repertoires in all groups.

The controls, all healthy individuals, were blood bank volunteers in Maryland, USA. For the unsorted libraries, 2 million PBMCs stored at -80 C served as input. The cDNA came from 5'RACE, which used 10-nucleotide random UMIs. TCRdb re-derived calls from the 5' RACE reads in MiXCR, one entry per CDR3 protein. The sample records tens of thousands of distinct CDR3 sequences, around a tenth being singletons. This clonotype has ten or more counts. Its antigen is not identified. From germline, CDR1 is DFQATT and CDR2 SNEGSKA (reference sequence). Trimming took 1 base from V and 2 from J; bases not matched to a gene: 7. This CDR3 region has 15 residues.

The clonotype comes from a man between 45 and 60 years old in good health. The genes are TRBV20-1 and TRBJ2-5; 7 nucleotides agree with TRBD1. Sample: PBMCs. DNA of the CDR3: TGCAGTGCTAGAGGGCCGGGCAGGGGGCAAGAGACCCAGTACTTC. This encodes CSARGPGRGQETQYF.